Detailed here is one T cell receptor (beta chain). V gave up 3 bases and J gave up 1 base, with 10 bases separating them. The CDR3 length is 15 residues. Per the germline V gene, CDR1 is MDHEN and CDR2 is SYDVKM. Source study methods: Amplification of reference gene primers provided the estimated nucleated cell counts. Clones were read by immunoSEQ multiplex PCR, and TCRdb kept only the in-frame ones, dropping some. For V, J and clone size, that table is used; D and trimming come from the DNA. Here the sample spans 90,000 to 120,000 clones, roughly nine tenths being singletons. This record comes from a study of blood T cell repertoires in COVID-19. Study-wide context: Both acute and convalescent COVID-19 samples were obtained from the United States, Italy and Spain. PBMCs, B-cell-depleted T cells, or T cells provided the cDNA or gDNA that made up the material.

The V and J genes are TRBV28 and TRBJ2-1; the D gene is possibly TRBD2 (5 bases). Sequencing was performed on peripheral blood. The source of this sequence is a man aged 55 to 70 with acute or convalescent COVID-19. CDR3 DNA: TGTGCCAGCAGTTTGGGTGGGGAGTCCTACAATGAGCAGTTCTTC. Translating it yields CASSLGGESYNEQFF.